These 16 T cell receptor beta chains share one sample of origin, sequenced in a study of cytomegalovirus exposure and HLA in healthy donors. Primers included in the PCR were 60 Vbeta and 13 Jbeta primers. TCRdb keeps only in-frame clones here, not all; method: immunoSEQ multiplex PCR. Of about 110,000 clones in the sample, 60% to 80% are singletons; the top ten hold roughly 2.8%. Specimen: PBMCs. All receptors derive from a female donor in good health and CMV-seronegative.

V and J are TRBV5-4 and TRBJ2-1; 12 bases match TRBD1. This CDR3 contains 15 residues. Germline trimming cut 4 bases from V and 9 bases from J; bases unmatched to any gene: 8. Germline CDR1 is SGHNT and CDR2 is YYREEE (reference sequence). The chain's CDR3 is CASSPGTGGWGEQFF. The CDR3 coding sequence is TGTGCCAGCAGCCCGGGGACAGGGGGCTGGGGTGAGCAGTTCTTC.

This clone appeared once. CDR3 in DNA: TGCGCCAGCAGCCCGGGGGGACACCCAGGCTCTGGGGCCAACGTCCTGACTTTC. Amino acid sequence: CASSPGGHPGSGANVLTF. V and J are TRBV5-1 and TRBJ2-6, with D perhaps TRBD2 (7 bases). The CDR3 runs to 18 residues. V was trimmed by 4 bases and J by 0 bases, leaving 17 bases between them. Germline V gives CDR1 SGHRS, CDR2 YFSETQ.

The chain carries TRBV11-2 and TRBJ2-7, with 8 nucleotides matching TRBD2. Looked up from germline, CDR1 is SGHAT and CDR2 is FQNNGV. V gave up 5 bases and J gave up 2 bases; unmatched junction bases: 8. This CDR3 has 15 amino acids. For the CDR3, the DNA is TGTGCCAGCAGCCAATCGGGCGGGGGGCCCTACGAGCAGTACTTC. This encodes CASSQSGGGPYEQYF.

The J gene is TRBJ2-1, the V gene TRBV30, with 8 bases that match TRBD2. The germline CDR1 and CDR2 sequences are GTSNPN and SVGIG (reference sequence). The V gene end was trimmed by 5 bases and the J gene end by 2 bases; junction bases not matched to a gene: 8. This CDR3 has 15 residues. CDR3 in DNA: TGTGCCTGGGGGGGACTAGAAAGAGCCTACAATGAGCAGTTCTTC. Translating gives CAWGGLERAYNEQFF.

The rearrangement joins TRBV11-2 to TRBJ2-7; TRBD1 is a possible D gene (5 bases). The CDR3 is 13 residues long. Germline CDR1 is SGHAT and CDR2 is FQNNGV. With 1 base removed from V and 4 bases from J, the gap between germline ends came to 8 bases. The CDR3 coding sequence is TGTGCCAGCAGCTTAGGACAGTCTTACGAGCAGTACTTC. Translated, it gives CASSLGQSYEQYF.

J is TRBJ2-7 and V is TRBV2, with a weak D call TRBD2 (5 bases). This CDR3 is 15 amino acids long. Germline CDR1 is SNHLY and CDR2 is FYNNEI. Trimming took off 6 bases at V and 0 bases at J, with 15 bases between the two ends. The CDR3 protein is CASRLDQRISYEQYF. In DNA, the CDR3 is TGTGCCAGCAGGTTAGACCAGCGGATCTCCTACGAGCAGTACTTC.

This chain uses TRBV7-9 with TRBJ1-1; no firm D call. The germline V and J ends were trimmed by 2 bases and 4 bases, with 5 bases remaining between them. Germline CDR1 SEHNR, CDR2 FQNEAQ (reference sequence). The CDR3 runs 12 residues. Here the CDR3 reads CASSLTSTEAFF. The CDR3 DNA sequence: TGTGCCAGCAGCTTAACTAGCACTGAAGCTTTCTTT.

This clone showed up just once. The chain couples TRBV5-4 to TRBJ2-3; 9 bases match TRBD2. The CDR3 totals 16 residues. Per germline, CDR1 SGHNT and CDR2 YYREEE (reference sequence). The trim removed 4 bases at V and 3 bases at J, leaving 9 bases unmatched. The CDR3 region has the DNA TGTGCCAGCAGCCCCCGTATAGCGGGAGTAACAGATACGCAGTATTTT. It encodes CASSPRIAGVTDTQYF.

With regard to this clone: A junction end diverges from the germline sequence, so it may reflect a read error. The chain joins TRBV27 to TRBJ2-7; 7 positions agree with TRBD2. The germline V gene encodes CDR1 MNHEY and CDR2 SMNVEV (reference sequence). The CDR3 consists of 14 residues. The CDR3 is CASSLSGVSTRWDF. DNA for the CDR3: TGTGCCAGCAGTTTAAGCGGGGTATCGACCAGGTGGGACTTC.

V and J are TRBV16 and TRBJ2-1, with 14 nucleotides matching TRBD2. The CDR3 sequence is 19 residues long. The junction had 10 bases not matched to a gene; V was cut back by 6 bases and J by 0 bases. Germline assignment: CDR1 KGHSY and CDR2 FQNENV. The CDR3 DNA follows: TGTGCCAGCAGTCTGAGGGGGACTAGCGGGAGTAGCTCCTACAATGAGCAGTTCTTC. Its protein product is CASSLRGTSGSSSYNEQFF.

This clone appeared a few times. This chain's CDR3 is CASSPGVARTEAFF. In nucleotides, the CDR3 is TGTGCCAGCAGCCCCGGGGTGGCAAGAACTGAAGCTTTCTTT. V usage is TRBV6-6 and J usage is TRBJ1-1, with unresolved D. Per the germline V gene, CDR1 is MNHNY and CDR2 is SVGAGI (reference sequence). Deletions cut 6 bases from V and 5 bases from J, with 16 bases between. The CDR3 runs 14 residues.

This clone was seen more than once but under ten times. The rearrangement uses TRBV2 and TRBJ2-7; 8 bases align to TRBD2. V gave up 8 bases and J gave up 2 bases; unmatched junction bases: 14. This CDR3 comprises 16 residues. The germline gives CDR1 SNHLY, CDR2 FYNNEI. CDR3 in DNA: TGTGCCAGCGAATCCATCGGGAGGGCGCGCACCTACGAGCAGTACTTC. Protein: CASESIGRARTYEQYF.

The J gene is TRBJ2-6, the V gene TRBV19; 14 positions match TRBD2. V shed 8 bases, J shed 0 bases, and the junction held 9 bases outside the gene matches. The CDR3 extends over 19 amino acids. Germline CDR1 is LNHDA and CDR2 is SQIVND (reference sequence). The CDR3: CASGGLAGGPGSGANVLTF. In DNA form, the CDR3 reads TGTGCCAGTGGAGGACTAGCGGGAGGACCAGGCTCTGGGGCCAACGTCCTGACTTTC.

This chain connects TRBV28 to TRBJ2-2; 7 nucleotides match TRBD1. The CDR3 is 12 residues long. The V gene end was trimmed by 4 bases and the J gene end by 9 bases; junction bases not matched to a gene: 2. Germline values: CDR1 MDHEN, CDR2 SYDVKM. CDR3 protein: CASSSQGRELFF. The CDR3 DNA reads as TGTGCCAGCAGTTCACAGGGGAGGGAGCTGTTTTTT. The full variable domain, with the rest looked up from reference TRBV28 and TRBJ2-2, is DVKVTQSSRYLVKRTGEKVFLECVQDMDHENMFWYRQDPGLGLRLIYFSYDVKMKEKGDIPEGYSVSREKKERFSLILESASTNQTSMYLCASSSQGRELFFGEGSRLTVL.

The chain carries TRBV14 and TRBJ1-1, with D uncertain. The CDR3 length is 15 residues. With 5 bases removed from V and 0 bases from J, the gap between germline ends came to 13 bases. The germline CDR1 and CDR2 sequences are SGHDN and FVKESK. Here the CDR3 reads CASSAKNRMNTEAFF. The CDR3, as DNA: TGTGCCAGCAGCGCTAAGAATCGCATGAACACTGAAGCTTTCTTT.

The rearrangement links TRBV9 to TRBJ1-1; tentatively, D is TRBD1 (6 bases). This CDR3 is built from 14 residues. CDR1 is SGDLS and CDR2 is YYNGEE in the germline V gene. V lost 4 bases and J lost 0, with 10 bases in between. The CDR3 here is CASSLGHLNTEAFF. DNA for the CDR3: TGTGCCAGCAGCCTGGGACACCTGAACACTGAAGCTTTCTTT. The entire variable domain, with the rest obtained from reference TRBV9 and TRBJ1-1, is as follows: DSGVTQTPKHLITATGQRVTLRCSPRSGDLSVYWYQQSLDQGLQFLIQYYNGEERAKGNILERFSAQQFPDLHSELNLSSLELGDSALYFCASSLGHLNTEAFFGQGTRLTVV.